The 27 T cell receptor beta chains given below trace back to one sample, sequenced in a study of monozygotic twins with inflammatory bowel disease. TCRdb re-called the 5' RACE reads; one entry per CDR3 protein, DNA not given. The sample has around 400,000 distinct CDR3 sequences. What was sequenced was blood. These receptors all stem from a human donor with ulcerative colitis or Crohn's disease, or a healthy co-twin of an affected twin (not recorded which).

V gene TRBV5-6 combines with J gene TRBJ1-1. The V gene's germline CDR1 is SGHDT and CDR2 YYEEEE. The CDR3 has 14 amino acids. The CDR3 region is CASSFTLSNTEAFF.

CDR3 sequence reads: CASSLGTGVPFYNEQFF. The rearrangement links TRBV7-9 to TRBJ2-1; TCRdb names TRBD1, which stays unverified in the absence of DNA. The CDR3 contains 17 residues. Germline V lookup: CDR1 SEHNR, CDR2 FQNEAQ (reference sequence).

CDR3 in amino acids: CASSLGPGFQETQYF. The rearrangement links TRBV7-2 to TRBJ2-5; the TCRdb D gene call, TRBD1, has no DNA to confirm it. From germline, CDR1 is SGHTA and CDR2 FQGNSA. The CDR3 sequence is 15 residues long.

This sequence joins TRBV3-1 and TRBJ1-2; absent DNA, TCRdb's TRBD1 call cannot be checked. The CDR3 has 16 residues. Germline CDR1 and CDR2: LGHDT and YNNKEL (reference sequence). CDR3 sequence reads: CASSHNVLKGASGYTF.

The rearrangement joins TRBV3-1 to TRBJ1-1; TCRdb picks TRBD1, but there is no DNA to check that call. CDR1 and CDR2 from the germline V gene are LGHDT and YNNKEL (reference sequence). CDR3 length equals 16 residues. This chain's CDR3 is CASSQDFRGPGAEAFF.

V usage is TRBV27 and J usage is TRBJ2-3; the D call from TCRdb, TRBD1, cannot be confirmed without DNA. The CDR3 has 15 residues. Germline assignment: CDR1 MNHEY and CDR2 SMNVEV (reference sequence). The CDR3 protein is CASLRKQGQTDTQYF.

V is TRBV5-1 and J is TRBJ1-6; the D call of TRBD1 rests on TCRdb alone, since no DNA is present to check it. This CDR3 comprises 14 residues. Per germline, CDR1 SGHRS and CDR2 YFSETQ. The CDR3 region is CASSLTEGGSPLHF.

V gene TRBV27 combines with J gene TRBJ2-7. This CDR3 region has 13 residues. Germline V gene sequence: CDR1 MNHEY, CDR2 SMNVEV (reference sequence). The CDR3: CASSLKVSYEQYF.

The V call is TRBV20-1, the J call TRBJ2-7; no DNA is available, so the TRBD2 call from TCRdb remains unchecked. Germline V CDR1 and CDR2: DFQATT, SNEGSKA (reference sequence). This CDR3 region has 14 residues. The CDR3 loop is CSARPLAGGYEQYF.

J is TRBJ1-2 and V is TRBV18; the D call of TRBD1 rests on TCRdb alone, since no DNA is present to check it. This CDR3 has 14 residues. The germline V gene has CDR1 KGHSH and CDR2 LQKENI. This CDR3 is CASSQNRDGLGYTF.

The V and J genes are TRBV7-9 and TRBJ1-1. The CDR3 extends over 14 amino acids. The V gene's germline CDR1 is SEHNR and CDR2 FQNEAQ (reference sequence). CDR3 region: CASSSTAGGEEAFF.

The chain uses TRBV6-1 and TRBJ1-3; checking the TCRdb D call of TRBD1 is not possible without DNA. Germline values: CDR1 MNHNS, CDR2 SASEGT. The CDR3 is made up of 14 amino acids. This chain's CDR3 is CASTPILVGNTIYF.

CDR3 residues: CASSELATYNEQFF. The chain combines TRBV6-1 with TRBJ2-1; the TRBD2 assignment by TCRdb is unverifiable without DNA. CDR1 MNHNS and CDR2 SASEGT come from the germline V gene. This CDR3 comprises 14 residues.

This rearrangement joins TRBV20-1 to TRBJ2-3; the TRBD2 assignment by TCRdb is unverifiable without DNA. This CDR3 is built from 15 residues. The germline CDR1 and CDR2 sequences are DFQATT and SNEGSKA (reference sequence). This chain's CDR3 is CSAYGQALRWDTQYF.

The CDR3 loop reads CASSYSIPRGAGTYEQYF. J is TRBJ2-7 and V is TRBV6-2 or TRBV6-3; with no DNA, the TCRdb D assignment of TRBD1 cannot be verified. CDR1 is MNHEY and CDR2 is SVGEGT in the germline V gene. The CDR3 is 18 residues long.

The V and J genes are TRBV5-1 and TRBJ2-1; as DNA is missing, the TRBD2 call by TCRdb cannot be tested. Germline CDR1 and CDR2: SGHRS and YFSETQ. The CDR3 covers 17 residues. CDR3 sequence reads: CASSQPTSGGSYNEQFF.

This chain connects TRBV27 to TRBJ2-5; TCRdb calls TRBD1, which cannot be checked without DNA. The CDR3 consists of 14 residues. Per germline, CDR1 MNHEY and CDR2 SMNVEV (reference sequence). The CDR3 loop is CASSLMHRGETQYF.

J is TRBJ2-7 and V is TRBV7-2; no DNA is available, so the TRBD2 call from TCRdb remains unchecked. The CDR3 runs 15 residues. Germline V lookup: CDR1 SGHTA, CDR2 FQGNSA. CDR3 residues: CASSLEAGTLYEQYF.

This sequence joins TRBV6-5 and TRBJ1-5; absent DNA, TCRdb's TRBD1 call cannot be checked. Germline loops: CDR1 MNHEY, CDR2 SVGAGI. The CDR3 is made up of 17 amino acids. The CDR3 spells CASSYSMGQGGNQPQHF.

This chain links TRBV28 with TRBJ2-4; checking the TCRdb D call of TRBD2 is not possible without DNA. This CDR3 contains 18 residues. Germline CDR1 reads MDHEN; CDR2 reads SYDVKM. The CDR3 sequence is CATSSPVLAGGGKNIQYF.

The V gene is TRBV10-3, the J gene TRBJ1-2. The CDR3 spans 12 residues. Germline V gene data show CDR1 as ENHRY and CDR2 as SYGVKD. CDR3 in amino acids: CAISESKAIYTF.

The V and J genes are TRBV19 and TRBJ1-3; TCRdb selects TRBD1, and the lack of DNA leaves this call unchecked. This CDR3 region has 14 residues. Germline V gene sequence: CDR1 LNHDA, CDR2 SQIVND (reference sequence). CDR3 amino acids: CASRTKGGGNTIYF.

The CDR3 region is CASSLPSTGWVDGYTF. This rearrangement joins TRBV11-2 to TRBJ1-2; the TCRdb call, TRBD1, lacks DNA for checking. Germline V gene sequence: CDR1 SGHAT, CDR2 FQNNGV. This CDR3 has 16 amino acids.

V gene TRBV7-2 combines with J gene TRBJ2-7. Germline CDR1 reads SGHTA; CDR2 reads FQGNSA. This CDR3 region has 12 residues. CDR3 loop: CASSPEDYEQYF.

The gene calls are TRBV2 and TRBJ2-5; TCRdb's D call of TRBD2 is untestable without DNA. CDR1 SNHLY and CDR2 FYNNEI come from the germline V gene. The CDR3 consists of 14 residues. The CDR3 sequence is CASSDALAGGVQYF. The complete variable domain, with remaining parts taken from reference TRBV2 and TRBJ2-5, reads EPEVTQTPSHQVTQMGQEVILRCVPISNHLYFYWYRQILGQKVEFLVSFYNNEISEKSEIFDDQFSVERPDGSNFTLKIRSTKLEDSAMYFCASSDALAGGVQYFGPGTRLLVL.

This chain connects TRBV9 to TRBJ2-5; TCRdb designates TRBD1, a call that cannot be tested without DNA. This CDR3 is 15 amino acids long. Germline assignment: CDR1 SGDLS and CDR2 YYNGEE. The CDR3 spells CASSVVPGEGQTQYF.

The chain carries TRBV13 and TRBJ1-5; TCRdb lists TRBD1, though no DNA is available to test this call. Germline CDR1 and CDR2: PRHDT and FYEKMQ (reference sequence). The CDR3 length is 16 residues. The chain's CDR3 is CASSLRGDSSNQPQHF.